This T cell receptor beta chain was profiled in a study of shared clonotypes between healthy human individuals. Study-level background: The study drew on a couple of women and a few men aged 18 to 49 as donors.

Deep was the level at which the assay was run. The table came from immunoSEQ multiplex PCR; TCRdb's copy has only in-frame clones and leaves some out. The sample carries about 110,000 clones, about 70% recorded once. About this clone: Antigen: not known.

Overall study results and limits: Incompleteness in sorted-subset sequencing, despite large depth, was shown by rarefaction.

The germline CDR1 and CDR2 sequences are MDHEN and SYDVKM. The CDR3 sequence is 15 residues long. V lost 2 bases and J lost 4, with 14 bases in between. The chain combines TRBV28 with TRBJ1-1, with D perhaps matching TRBD1 (6 bases). Sequencing was performed on memory CD8+ T cells sorted from blood. The subset here: CD45RO+ cells pooled with CCR7-negative TemRA cells. The receptor's source is a woman aged 25 to 39 in good health. Here the CDR3 DNA reads TGTGCCAGCAGTTTAGTTAGGGGGGAGGGCACTGAAGCTTTCTTT. Encoded protein: CASSLVRGEGTEAFF.